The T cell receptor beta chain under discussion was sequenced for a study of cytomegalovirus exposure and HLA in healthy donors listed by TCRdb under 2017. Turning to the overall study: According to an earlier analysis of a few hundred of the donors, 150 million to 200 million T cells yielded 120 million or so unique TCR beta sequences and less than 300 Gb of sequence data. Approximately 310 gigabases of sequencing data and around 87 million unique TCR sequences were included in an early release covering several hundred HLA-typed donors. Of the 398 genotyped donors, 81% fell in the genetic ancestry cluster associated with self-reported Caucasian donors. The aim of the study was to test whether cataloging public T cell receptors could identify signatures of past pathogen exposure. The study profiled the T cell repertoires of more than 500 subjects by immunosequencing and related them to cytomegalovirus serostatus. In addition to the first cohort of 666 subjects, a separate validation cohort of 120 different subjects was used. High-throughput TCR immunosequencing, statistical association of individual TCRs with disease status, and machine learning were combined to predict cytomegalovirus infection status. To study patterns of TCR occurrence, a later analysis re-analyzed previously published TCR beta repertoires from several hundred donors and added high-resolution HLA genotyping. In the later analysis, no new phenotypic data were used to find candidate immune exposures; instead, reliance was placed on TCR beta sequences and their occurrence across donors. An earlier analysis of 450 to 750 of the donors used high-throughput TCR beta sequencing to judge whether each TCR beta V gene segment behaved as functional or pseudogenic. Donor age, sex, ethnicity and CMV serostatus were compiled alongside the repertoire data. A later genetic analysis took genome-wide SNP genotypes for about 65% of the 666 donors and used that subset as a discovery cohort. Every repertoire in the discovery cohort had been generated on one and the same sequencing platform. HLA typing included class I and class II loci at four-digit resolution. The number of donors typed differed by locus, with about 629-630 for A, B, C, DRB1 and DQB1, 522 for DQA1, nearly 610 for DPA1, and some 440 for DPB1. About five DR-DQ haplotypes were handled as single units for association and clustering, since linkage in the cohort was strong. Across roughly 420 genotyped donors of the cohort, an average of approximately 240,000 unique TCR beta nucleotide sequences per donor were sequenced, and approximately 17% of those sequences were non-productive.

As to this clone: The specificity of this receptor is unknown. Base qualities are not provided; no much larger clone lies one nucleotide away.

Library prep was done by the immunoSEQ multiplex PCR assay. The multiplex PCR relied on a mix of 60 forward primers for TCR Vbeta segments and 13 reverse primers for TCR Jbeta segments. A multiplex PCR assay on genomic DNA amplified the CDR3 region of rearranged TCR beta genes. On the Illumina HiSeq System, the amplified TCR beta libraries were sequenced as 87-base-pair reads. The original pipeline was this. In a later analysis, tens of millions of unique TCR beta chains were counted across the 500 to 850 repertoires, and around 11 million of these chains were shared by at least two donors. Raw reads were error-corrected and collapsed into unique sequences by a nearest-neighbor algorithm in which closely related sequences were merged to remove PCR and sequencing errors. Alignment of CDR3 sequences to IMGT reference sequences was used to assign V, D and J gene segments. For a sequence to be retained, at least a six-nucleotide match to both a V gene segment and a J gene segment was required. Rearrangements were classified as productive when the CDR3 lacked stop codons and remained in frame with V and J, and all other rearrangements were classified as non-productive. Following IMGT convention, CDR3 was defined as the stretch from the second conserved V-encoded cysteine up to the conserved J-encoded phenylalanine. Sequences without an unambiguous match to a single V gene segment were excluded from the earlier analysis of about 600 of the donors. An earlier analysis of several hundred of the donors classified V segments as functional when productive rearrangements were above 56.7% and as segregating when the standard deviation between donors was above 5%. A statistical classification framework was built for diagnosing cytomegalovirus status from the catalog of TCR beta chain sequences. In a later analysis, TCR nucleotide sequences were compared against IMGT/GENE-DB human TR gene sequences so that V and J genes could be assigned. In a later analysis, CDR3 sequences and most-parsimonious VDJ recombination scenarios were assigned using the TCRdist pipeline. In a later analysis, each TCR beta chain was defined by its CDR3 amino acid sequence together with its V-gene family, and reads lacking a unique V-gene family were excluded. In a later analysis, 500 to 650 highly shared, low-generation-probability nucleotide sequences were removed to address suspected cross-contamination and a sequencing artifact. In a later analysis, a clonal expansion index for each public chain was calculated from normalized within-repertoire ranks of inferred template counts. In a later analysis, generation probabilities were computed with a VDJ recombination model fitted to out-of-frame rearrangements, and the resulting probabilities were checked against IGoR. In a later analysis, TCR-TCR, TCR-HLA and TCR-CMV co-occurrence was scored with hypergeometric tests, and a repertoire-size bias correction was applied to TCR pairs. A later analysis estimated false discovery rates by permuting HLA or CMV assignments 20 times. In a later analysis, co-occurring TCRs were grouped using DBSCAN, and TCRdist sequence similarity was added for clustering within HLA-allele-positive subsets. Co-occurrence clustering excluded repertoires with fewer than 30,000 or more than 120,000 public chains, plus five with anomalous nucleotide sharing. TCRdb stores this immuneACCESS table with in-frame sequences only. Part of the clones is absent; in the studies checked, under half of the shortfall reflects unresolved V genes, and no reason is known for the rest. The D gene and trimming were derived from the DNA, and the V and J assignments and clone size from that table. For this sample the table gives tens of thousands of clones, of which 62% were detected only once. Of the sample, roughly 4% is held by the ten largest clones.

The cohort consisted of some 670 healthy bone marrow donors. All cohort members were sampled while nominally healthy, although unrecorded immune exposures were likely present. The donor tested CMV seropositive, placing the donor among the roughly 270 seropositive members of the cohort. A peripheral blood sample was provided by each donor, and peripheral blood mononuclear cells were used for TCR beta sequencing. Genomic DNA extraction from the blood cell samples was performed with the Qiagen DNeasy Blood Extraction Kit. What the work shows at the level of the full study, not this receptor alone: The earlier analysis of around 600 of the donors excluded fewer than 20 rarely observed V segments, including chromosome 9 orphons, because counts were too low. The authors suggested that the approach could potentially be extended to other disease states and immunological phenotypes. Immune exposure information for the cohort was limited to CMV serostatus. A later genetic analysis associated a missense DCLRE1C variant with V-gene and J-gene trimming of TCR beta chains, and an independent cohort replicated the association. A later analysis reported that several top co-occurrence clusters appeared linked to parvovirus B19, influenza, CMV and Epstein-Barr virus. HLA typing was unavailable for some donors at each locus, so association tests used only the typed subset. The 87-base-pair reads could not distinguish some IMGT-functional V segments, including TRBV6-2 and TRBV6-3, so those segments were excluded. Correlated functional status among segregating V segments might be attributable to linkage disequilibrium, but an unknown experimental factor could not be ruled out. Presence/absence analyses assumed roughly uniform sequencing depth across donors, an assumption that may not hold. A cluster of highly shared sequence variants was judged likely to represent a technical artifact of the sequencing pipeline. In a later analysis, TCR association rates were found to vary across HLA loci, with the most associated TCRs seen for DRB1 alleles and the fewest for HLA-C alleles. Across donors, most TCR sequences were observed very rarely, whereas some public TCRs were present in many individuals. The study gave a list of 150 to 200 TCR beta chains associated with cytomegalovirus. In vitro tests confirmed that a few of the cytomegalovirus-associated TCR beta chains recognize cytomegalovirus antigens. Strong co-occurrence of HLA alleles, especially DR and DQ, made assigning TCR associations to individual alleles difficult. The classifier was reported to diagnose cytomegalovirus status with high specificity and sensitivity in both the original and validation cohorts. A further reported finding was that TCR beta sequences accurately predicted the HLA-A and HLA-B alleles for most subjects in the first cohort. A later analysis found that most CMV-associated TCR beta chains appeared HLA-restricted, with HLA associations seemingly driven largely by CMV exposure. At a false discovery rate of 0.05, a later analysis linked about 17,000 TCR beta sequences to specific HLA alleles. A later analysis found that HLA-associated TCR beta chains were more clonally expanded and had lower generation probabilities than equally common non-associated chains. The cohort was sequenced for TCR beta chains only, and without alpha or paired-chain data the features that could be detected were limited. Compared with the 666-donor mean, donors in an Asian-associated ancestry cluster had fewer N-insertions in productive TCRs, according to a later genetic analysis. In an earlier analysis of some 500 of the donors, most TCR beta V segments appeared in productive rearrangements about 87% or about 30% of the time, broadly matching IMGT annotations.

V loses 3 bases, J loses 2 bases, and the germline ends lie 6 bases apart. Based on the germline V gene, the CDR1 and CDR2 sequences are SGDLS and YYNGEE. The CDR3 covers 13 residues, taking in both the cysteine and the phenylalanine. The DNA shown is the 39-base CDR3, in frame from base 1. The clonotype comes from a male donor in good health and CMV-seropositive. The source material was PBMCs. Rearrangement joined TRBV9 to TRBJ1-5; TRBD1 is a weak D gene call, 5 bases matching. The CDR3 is CASSATGNQPQHF. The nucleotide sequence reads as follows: TGTGCCAGCAGCGCGACAGGCAATCAGCCCCAGCATTTT. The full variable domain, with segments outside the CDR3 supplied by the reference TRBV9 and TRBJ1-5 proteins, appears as DSGVTQTPKHLITATGQRVTLRCSPRSGDLSVYWYQQSLDQGLQFLIQYYNGEERAKGNILERFSAQQFPDLHSELNLSSLELGDSALYFCASSATGNQPQHFGDGTRLSIL.